A single sample gave rise to the 25 T cell receptor beta chains below, sequenced in a study of CD8 T cells in ankylosing spondylitis. TCRdb recomputed calls from the 5' RACE reads with MiXCR, one row per CDR3 protein. There are 150,000 to 200,000 distinct CDR3 sequences in the sample; about a third occur only once, and around 6.2% lies in the top ten. The sample taken for sequencing was synovial fluid, either unsorted or a sorted T cell fraction (not recorded which). These receptors originate from a male donor with ankylosing spondylitis.

The chain uses TRBV29-1 and TRBJ2-1, with D unclear. Between the trimmed V and J ends, which lost 6 bases and 5 bases, there was a span of 14 bases. This CDR3 contains 13 residues. Germline V lookup: CDR1 SQVTM, CDR2 ANQGSEA. This chain's CDR3 is CSVARVTNNEQFF. The DNA for the CDR3 is TGCAGCGTAGCACGGGTCACCAACAATGAGCAGTTCTTC.

This chain uses TRBV20-1 with TRBJ2-3; 10 positions agree with TRBD2. CDR1 DFQATT and CDR2 SNEGSKA come from the germline V gene (reference sequence). V lost 6 bases to trimming and J lost 6 bases; unmatched junction nucleotides: 9. The CDR3 spans 14 residues. The CDR3 nucleotides are TGCAGTGCCCCAGCGGGAGGGACCCGTGATACGCAGTATTTT. Its protein is CSAPAGGTRDTQYF.

This clonotype has a count of ten or more. CDR3 DNA: TGTGCCAGCAGCCTACCCCCCCTAGTGTTATCCTACAATGAGCAGTTCTTC. Protein product: CASSLPPLVLSYNEQFF. V and J are TRBV7-2 and TRBJ2-1; D not certain. Trimming pared 5 bases from V and 1 base from J, leaving 18 bases between. This CDR3 has 17 residues. CDR1 SGHTA and CDR2 FQGNSA come from the germline V gene.

J is TRBJ2-1 and V is TRBV7-9; tentatively, D is TRBD2 (6 bases). Trimming took 2 bases from V and 2 from J, leaving 10 bases between them. This CDR3 spans 15 amino acids. Germline lookup yields CDR1 SEHNR and CDR2 FQNEAQ (reference sequence). The CDR3 protein is CASSLRRVPYNEQFF. As DNA, the CDR3 is TGTGCCAGCAGCTTAAGGAGGGTCCCCTACAATGAGCAGTTCTTC.

This clonotype was detected only a few times. The chain has TRBV7-8 and TRBJ2-7; TRBD2 might be the D (6 bases). This CDR3 is 15 amino acids long. Germline CDR1 reads SGHVS; CDR2 reads FQNEAQ. Trimming pared 0 bases from V and 2 bases from J, leaving 11 bases between. CDR3 protein: CASSLAGLLTYEQYF. CDR3 coding DNA: TGTGCCAGCAGCTTAGCGGGACTTCTTACCTACGAGCAGTACTTC. Supplemented by reference TRBV7-8 and TRBJ2-7, the full variable domain reads GAGVSQSPRYKVAKRGQDVALRCDPISGHVSLFWYQQALGQGPEFLTYFQNEAQLDKSGLPSDRFFAERPEGSVSTLKIQRTQQEDSAVYLCASSLAGLLTYEQYFGPGTRLTVT.

The chain couples TRBV2 to TRBJ2-5; maybe TRBD2 (5 bases). The CDR3 has 13 amino acids. CDR1 and CDR2 from the germline V gene are SNHLY and FYNNEI. Trimming pared 4 bases from V and 4 bases from J, leaving 10 bases between. CDR3 protein: CASSADSSETQYF. The DNA for the CDR3 is TGTGCCAGCAGTGCGGACTCTTCAGAGACCCAGTACTTC.

The DNA for the CDR3 is TGTGCCAGCAGCCGAACCGGGACTAGCGGGAGCAATGAGCAGTTCTTC. Protein sequence: CASSRTGTSGSNEQFF. This sequence joins TRBV7-2 and TRBJ2-1; 14 nucleotides match TRBD2. V trimming: 5 bases; J trimming: 6 bases; junction bases outside the gene matches: 6. Germline loops: CDR1 SGHTA, CDR2 FQGNSA. This CDR3 contains 16 residues.

This clonotype was recorded a few times. The chain is built from TRBV5-1 and TRBJ2-1; 11 bases fit TRBD2. Germline-derived CDR1 and CDR2 are SGHRS and YFSETQ. V shed 1 base and J 8 bases; nucleotides not matched to a gene: 5. This CDR3 region has 15 residues. CDR3 DNA sequence: TGCGCCAGCAGCTTGAAGACTAGCGGGGTTCATGAGCAGTTCTTC. Its translation: CASSLKTSGVHEQFF.

The rearrangement uses TRBV5-1 and TRBJ2-1; the match to TRBD2 covers 12 bases. The CDR3 runs to 16 residues. Trimming removed 4 bases from V and 7 bases from J; junction bases left unmatched: 9. Germline assignment: CDR1 SGHRS and CDR2 YFSETQ. The CDR3 sequence is CASSPLASGGANEQFF. The CDR3 coding sequence is TGCGCCAGCAGCCCGCTAGCTAGCGGGGGGGCGAATGAGCAGTTCTTC.

The chain combines TRBV2 with TRBJ2-1; D might be TRBD1 or TRBD2, each matching 5 bases. This CDR3 has 13 residues. V lost 7 bases to trimming and J lost 8 bases, with 15 bases between them. Germline V gene data show CDR1 as SNHLY and CDR2 as FYNNEI. Here the CDR3 DNA reads TGTGCCAGCACTATTGTCCGGGGCGATGAGCAGTTCTTC. This codes for CASTIVRGDEQFF.

This clonotype was recorded a few times. The genes are TRBV2 and TRBJ2-2; D is ambiguous. The ends were cut back, 4 bases at V and 4 bases at J, with 4 bases in the middle. CDR1 is SNHLY, CDR2 FYNNEI, per germline. The CDR3 loop spans 12 amino acids. The chain's CDR3 is CASSAGTGELFF. The CDR3 bases are TGTGCCAGCAGTGCCGGCACCGGGGAGCTGTTTTTT.

There are many counts of this clonotype. The chain is built from TRBV10-3 and TRBJ2-3; 11 bases fit TRBD2. V lost 3 bases, J lost 3 bases, and 5 bases stayed unmatched. Germline V gene lookup returns CDR1 ENHRY and CDR2 SYGVKD. CDR3 length: 16 residues. The DNA for the CDR3 is TGTGCCATCAGTGATTTAGCGGGAGGGCCGACAGATACGCAGTATTTT. This encodes CAISDLAGGPTDTQYF.

V and J are TRBV19 and TRBJ1-1, with a possible D match to TRBD1 (6 bases). Trimming removed 9 bases at V and 3 bases at J, with 11 bases between. Germline CDR1 is LNHDA and CDR2 is SQIVND (reference sequence). The CDR3 consists of 12 residues. The CDR3 DNA follows: TGTGCCAGCAAGGGGGGCTACACTGAAGCTTTCTTT. Translating gives CASKGGYTEAFF.

This clonotype has a count of ten or more. The chain links TRBV7-3 to TRBJ1-1; D not resolved. The CDR3 is made up of 13 amino acids. Germline loops: CDR1 SGHTA, CDR2 FQGTGA. V was shortened by 0 bases and J by 1 base, with 3 bases between the two germline ends. Written as DNA, the CDR3 is TGTGCCAGCAGCTTAACAGCGAACACTGAAGCTTTCTTT. Translated, it gives CASSLTANTEAFF.

This chain links TRBV20-1 with TRBJ2-1; D is possibly TRBD2 (5 bases). V was clipped by 4 bases and J by 0 bases, with 13 bases between them. The CDR3 totals 15 residues. The germline CDR1 and CDR2 sequences are DFQATT and SNEGSKA (reference sequence). As DNA, the CDR3 is TGCAGTGCTAAAAGGGAGTCCTCCTCCTACAATGAGCAGTTCTTC. Translation: CSAKRESSSYNEQFF.

This clonotype was seen a few times. The chain recombines TRBV7-9 with TRBJ1-5; TRBD1 agrees at 8 bases. Germline V lookup: CDR1 SEHNR, CDR2 FQNEAQ (reference sequence). The CDR3 loop spans 14 amino acids. The V gene end was trimmed by 5 bases and the J gene end by 3 bases; junction bases not matched to a gene: 3. The CDR3 loop is CASSPDRDNQPQHF. The CDR3 DNA follows: TGTGCCAGCAGCCCGGACAGGGACAATCAGCCCCAGCATTTT.

The chain carries TRBV10-3 and TRBJ2-5; no clear D gene. The CDR3 runs 12 residues. The V and J ends lost 5 bases and 0 bases respectively, with 4 bases between them. Per germline, CDR1 ENHRY and CDR2 SYGVKD. The CDR3 loop reads CAISNHQETQYF. DNA for the CDR3: TGTGCCATCAGTAACCACCAAGAGACCCAGTACTTC.

This clonotype was seen a few times. The J gene is TRBJ2-3, the V gene TRBV24-1, with D unresolved. Germline V CDR1 and CDR2: KGHDR, SFDVKD. V lost 7 bases to trimming and J lost 4 bases, with 8 bases between them. The CDR3 has 12 residues. CDR3 bases: TGTGCCACCAGGGATCCGTCAGATACGCAGTATTTT. Protein sequence: CATRDPSDTQYF.

In its sample, this clonotype was seen many times. The DNA for the CDR3 is TGTGCCAGCAGGACCCCAGGGGCCACAGATACGCAGTATTTT. Amino acids: CASRTPGATDTQYF. V usage is TRBV6-1 and J usage is TRBJ2-3, with a possible D match to TRBD1 (6 bases). The CDR3 is made up of 14 amino acids. Per germline, CDR1 MNHNS and CDR2 SASEGT. Trimming left V 6 bases short and J 2 bases short, with 12 bases between.

This CDR3 is CATSRKDKQETQYF. The DNA for the CDR3 is TGTGCCACCAGCAGAAAAGACAAGCAAGAGACCCAGTACTTC. The chain couples TRBV15 to TRBJ2-5, with D unclear. This CDR3 is built from 14 residues. The ends were cut back, 2 bases at V and 2 bases at J, with 9 bases in the middle. Germline values: CDR1 LNHNV, CDR2 YYDKDF (reference sequence).

This chain uses TRBV11-2 with TRBJ2-3, with 10 bases fitting TRBD2. Trimming at V came to 3 bases and at J to 6 bases, leaving 3 bases not matched to a gene. The CDR3 covers 14 residues. Germline V lookup: CDR1 SGHAT, CDR2 FQNNGV. The CDR3 nucleotides read TGTGCCAGCAGCTTCACTAGCGGGGTTGATACGCAGTATTTT. Translated, it gives CASSFTSGVDTQYF.

Here the CDR3 DNA reads TGCGCCAGCAGCCAAGAACTTACTAACTACAATGAGCAGTTCTTC. Translated, it gives CASSQELTNYNEQFF. The V call is TRBV4-3, the J call TRBJ2-1; D unresolved. V lost 0 bases, J lost 3 bases, and 9 bases lay in between. Germline V gives CDR1 LGHNA, CDR2 YSLEER. The CDR3 totals 15 residues.

CDR3: CASSLASGSTYEQYF. The CDR3 DNA reads TGTGCCAGCAGTTTAGCTAGCGGGAGCACCTACGAGCAGTACTTC. The genes are TRBV27 and TRBJ2-7; 10 bases match TRBD2. The V gene end was trimmed by 2 bases and the J gene end by 2 bases; junction bases not matched to a gene: 3. Germline V lookup: CDR1 MNHEY, CDR2 SMNVEV (reference sequence). This CDR3 is 15 amino acids long.

The chain combines TRBV20-1 with TRBJ2-1; D gene unclear. The V end lost 5 bases, the J end lost 7 bases, and 6 bases lay between the germline ends. The V gene's germline CDR1 is DFQATT and CDR2 SNEGSKA (reference sequence). The CDR3 consists of 10 residues. CDR3 residues: CSASNNEQFF. In nucleotides, the CDR3 is TGCAGTGCTTCTAATAATGAGCAGTTCTTC.

The chain carries TRBV10-1 and TRBJ2-1; TRBD2 agrees at 7 bases. V lost 0 bases and J lost 6; bases outside the gene matches: 5. The CDR3 has 15 amino acids. From germline, CDR1 is WNHNN and CDR2 SYGVQD (reference sequence). The CDR3 loop reads CASSESGLAVNEQFF. The CDR3 DNA reads as TGCGCCAGCAGTGAGTCGGGGCTAGCGGTCAATGAGCAGTTCTTC.